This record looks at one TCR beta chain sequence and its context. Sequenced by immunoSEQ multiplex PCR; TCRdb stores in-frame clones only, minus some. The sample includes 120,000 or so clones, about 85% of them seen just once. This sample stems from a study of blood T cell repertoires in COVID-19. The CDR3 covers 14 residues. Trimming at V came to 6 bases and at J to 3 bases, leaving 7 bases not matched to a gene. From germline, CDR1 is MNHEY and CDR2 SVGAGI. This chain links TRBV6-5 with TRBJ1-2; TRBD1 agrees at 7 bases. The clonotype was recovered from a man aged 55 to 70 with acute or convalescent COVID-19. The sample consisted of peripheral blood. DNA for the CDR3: TGTGCCAGCAGCCCCGGGGACAGAGACTATGGCTACACCTTC. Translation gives CASSPGDRDYGYTF.